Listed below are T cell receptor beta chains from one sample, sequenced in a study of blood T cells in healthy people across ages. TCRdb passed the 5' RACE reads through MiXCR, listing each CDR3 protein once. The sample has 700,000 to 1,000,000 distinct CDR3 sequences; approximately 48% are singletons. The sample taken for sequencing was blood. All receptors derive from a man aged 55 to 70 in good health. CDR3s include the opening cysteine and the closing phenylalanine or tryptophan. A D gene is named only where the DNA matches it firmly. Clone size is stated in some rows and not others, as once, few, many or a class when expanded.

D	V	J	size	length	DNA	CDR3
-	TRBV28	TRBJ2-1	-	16	TGTGCCAGCAGTCGACGACGGACGACCAGGTACAATGAGCAGTTCTTC	CASSRRRTTRYNEQFF
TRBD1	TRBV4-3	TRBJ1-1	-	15	TGCGCCAGCAGCAGTACAGGGGGTTCTCGCACTGAAGCTTTCTTT	CASSSTGGSRTEAFF
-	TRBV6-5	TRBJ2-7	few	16	TGTGCCAGTTCGCGGATAGGGGGTGGATTTCCCTACGAGCAGTACTTC	CASSRIGGGFPYEQYF
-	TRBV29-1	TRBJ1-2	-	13	TGCAGCGTTGAAAAGGGGCTCCCTGGTGGCTACACCTTC	CSVEKGLPGGYTF
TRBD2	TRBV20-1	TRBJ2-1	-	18	TGCAGTGCTCGAGGGAAATTTGCCGGGACTAGCGGGATTCATGAGCAGTTCTTC	CSARGKFAGTSGIHEQFF
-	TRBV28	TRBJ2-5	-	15	TGTGCCAGCAGTGCCAACCGACCCCTCCAAGAGACCCAGTACTTC	CASSANRPLQETQYF
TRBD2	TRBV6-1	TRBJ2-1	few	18	TGTGCCAGCAGTGAAGCGTCTGGACTAGCGGGGGGTTACAATGAGCAGTTCTTC	CASSEASGLAGGYNEQFF
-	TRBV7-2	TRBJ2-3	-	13	TGTGCCAGCAGCTTCGATAGTCGGGATACGCAGTATTTT	CASSFDSRDTQYF
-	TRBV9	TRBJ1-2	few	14	TGTGCCAGCGGGGATTCGGGGGCTAACTATGGCTACACCTTC	CASGDSGANYGYTF
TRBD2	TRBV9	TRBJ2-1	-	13	TGTGTCAGCAGCGTAGGCGGGGGGGATGAGCAGTTCTTC	CVSSVGGGDEQFF
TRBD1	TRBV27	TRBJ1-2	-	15	TGTGCCAGCAAAAGCCCGGGACAGGGTGACTATGGCTACACCTTC	CASKSPGQGDYGYTF
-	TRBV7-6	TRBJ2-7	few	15	TGTGCCAGCAGCTTAGCTGGTGACGCCTCCTACGAGCAGTACTTC	CASSLAGDASYEQYF
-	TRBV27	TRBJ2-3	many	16	TGTGCCAGCAGCCTCCACGGCGTCTCTAGCACAGATACGCAGTATTTT	CASSLHGVSSTDTQYF
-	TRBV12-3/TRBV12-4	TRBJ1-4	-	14	TGTGCCAGCAGTTTACAAGGGGCGGGCGAAAAACTGTTTTTT	CASSLQGAGEKLFF
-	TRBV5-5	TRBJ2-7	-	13	TGTGCCAGCAGCGCGGACATCCCCTACGGGCAGTACTTC	CASSADIPYGQYF
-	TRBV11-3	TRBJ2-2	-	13	TGTGCCAGCAGCTTCGAGGGTGGCGGGGAGCTGTTTTTT	CASSFEGGGELFF
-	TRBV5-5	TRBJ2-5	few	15	TGTGCCAGCAATAGTGGATCGATCACCCAAGAGACCCAGTACTTC	CASNSGSITQETQYF
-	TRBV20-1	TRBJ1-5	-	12	TGCAGTGCTAGTGTTGGGAGTCAGCCCCAGCATTTT	CSASVGSQPQHF
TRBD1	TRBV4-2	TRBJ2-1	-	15	TGTGCCAGCAGCTCCCGGGACAGGGGGCCGGAGACCCAGTTCTTC	CASSSRDRGPETQFF
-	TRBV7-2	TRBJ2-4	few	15	TGTGCCAGCAGCTCTAGAGTGGCAGCCAAAAACATTCAGTACTTC	CASSSRVAAKNIQYF
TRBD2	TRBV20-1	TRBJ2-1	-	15	TGCAGTGCTAGAGATCCGGGAGGGGGACAAGAGACCCAGTTCTTC	CSARDPGGGQETQFF
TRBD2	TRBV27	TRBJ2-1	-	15	TGTGCCACCGCCAGCGGGGGTTTCTCCTACAATGAGCAGTTCTTC	CATASGGFSYNEQFF
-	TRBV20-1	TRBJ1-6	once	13	TGCAGTGCTAGAGCAGGGGCAATTTCACCCCTCCACTTT	CSARAGAISPLHF
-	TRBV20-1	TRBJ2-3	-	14	TGCAGTGCTAGAGTACCGGGGGCGTCAGACACGCAGTATTTT	CSARVPGASDTQYF
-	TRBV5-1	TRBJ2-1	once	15	TGCGCCAGCAGACAGGTTTTTCGATCCTACAATGAGCAGTTCTTC	CASRQVFRSYNEQFF
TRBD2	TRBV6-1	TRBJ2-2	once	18	TGTGCCAGCAGCAGCCTCCCGAATCGGGGACTAGCCCCCGGGGAGCTGTTTTTT	CASSSLPNRGLAPGELFF
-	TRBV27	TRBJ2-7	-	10	TGTGCCCACACCTGGGGTGAGCAGTACTTC	CAHTWGEQYF
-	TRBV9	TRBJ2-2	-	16	TGTGCCAGCAGCGTAGTTCCGGGACATCACACCGGGGAGCTGTTTTTT	CASSVVPGHHTGELFF
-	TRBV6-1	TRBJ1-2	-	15	TGTGCCAGCAATGATGGGCCGAAAGGAATCTATGGCTACACCTTC	CASNDGPKGIYGYTF
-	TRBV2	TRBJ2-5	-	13	TGTGCCAGCAGTGTCGGATTACGGGAGACCCAGTACTTC	CASSVGLRETQYF
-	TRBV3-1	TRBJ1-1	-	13	TGTGCCAGCAGCCAAGGTAGCGGGGGCAAGGCTTTCTTT	CASSQGSGGKAFF
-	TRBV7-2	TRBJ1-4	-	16	TGTGCCAGCAGCTTAGTAGTGGGCGCCTTTAATGAAAAACTGTTTTTT	CASSLVVGAFNEKLFF
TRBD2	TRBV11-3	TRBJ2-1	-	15	TGTGCCGGCATCCTAACTAGCGGGGGGGGTGGTGAGCAGTTCTTC	CAGILTSGGGGEQFF
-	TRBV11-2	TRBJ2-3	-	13	TGTGCCAGCAGCAATTGGGGCGTAGATACGCAGTATTTT	CASSNWGVDTQYF
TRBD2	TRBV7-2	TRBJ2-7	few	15	TGTGCCAGCAGCGGACCGGGGGGGGTTTCCTACGAGCAGTACTTC	CASSGPGGVSYEQYF
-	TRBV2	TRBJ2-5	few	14	TGTGCCAGAAGGGACCCAAAGTTCCAAGAGACCCAGTACTTC	CARRDPKFQETQYF
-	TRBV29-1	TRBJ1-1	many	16	TGCAGCGGGAGATACAGGGTGAAGGGGAGTAACACTGAAGCTTTCTTT	CSGRYRVKGSNTEAFF
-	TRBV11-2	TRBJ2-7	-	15	TGTGCCAGCAGCCCAACTTTGGGCGGAAGGTACGAGCAGTACTTC	CASSPTLGGRYEQYF
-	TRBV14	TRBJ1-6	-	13	TGTGCCAGCAGCCAAGCAGGGGCTTCACCCCTCCACTTT	CASSQAGASPLHF
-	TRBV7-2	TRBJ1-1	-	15	TGTGCCAGCAGCTTAGCGGAAGGGTTGGGAACTGAAGCTTTCTTT	CASSLAEGLGTEAFF
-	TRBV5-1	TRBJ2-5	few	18	TGCGCCAGCAAAAGTTCGTTGCAGGGGAGGAGGATATCAGAGACCCAGTACTTC	CASKSSLQGRRISETQYF
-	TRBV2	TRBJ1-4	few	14	TGTGCCAGCAGTGAGGGACGGGCTAATGAAAAACTGTTTTTT	CASSEGRANEKLFF
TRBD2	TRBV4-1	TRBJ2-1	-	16	TGCGCCAGCAGCCAAGAGGAGCGGGGGGGCAGCGATGAGCAGTTCTTC	CASSQEERGGSDEQFF
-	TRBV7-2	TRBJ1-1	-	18	TGTGCCAGCAGCTTGGGTGGGGCACCCAGGGTCGTGAACACTGAAGCTTTCTTT	CASSLGGAPRVVNTEAFF
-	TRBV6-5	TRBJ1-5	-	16	TGTGCCAGCAGTTACTTACAGGACCTCGGGAATCAGCCCCAGCATTTT	CASSYLQDLGNQPQHF
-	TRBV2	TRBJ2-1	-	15	TGTGCCAGCAGTTCAATCAGGGTAGGGAGGAATGAGCAGTTCTTC	CASSSIRVGRNEQFF
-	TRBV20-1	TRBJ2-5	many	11	TGCAGTGCTAGAGACCGGGAGACCCAGTACTTC	CSARDRETQYF
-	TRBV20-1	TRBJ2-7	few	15	TGCAGTGCTAGAGATCGATGGCAGGGGACCTACGAGCAGTACTTC	CSARDRWQGTYEQYF
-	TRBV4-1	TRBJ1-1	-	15	TGCGGCAGCAGCCAGGGTGGTCTCATGAACACTGAAGCTTTCTTT	CGSSQGGLMNTEAFF
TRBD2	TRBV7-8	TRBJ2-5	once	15	TGTGCCAGCAGCTTACGGGGGGAATTACGAGAGACCCAGTACTTC	CASSLRGELRETQYF
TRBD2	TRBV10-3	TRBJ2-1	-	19	TGTGCCATCAGTTTCGGGGTAGCGGGGACTCTTCCTTCCTACAATGAGCAGTTCTTC	CAISFGVAGTLPSYNEQFF
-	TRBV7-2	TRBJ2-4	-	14	TGTGCCAGCACCCTTCCGTTCGCCAAAAACATTCAGTACTTC	CASTLPFAKNIQYF
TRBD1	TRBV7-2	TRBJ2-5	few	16	TGTGCCAGCAGCTTCTACAGCCGGGACAGTATACAGACCCAGTACTTC	CASSFYSRDSIQTQYF